The entry below gives a single T cell receptor (beta chain) sequence along with its context. Per the original methods: Estimated nucleated cell counts came from reference gene primer amplification. Sequencing used immunoSEQ multiplex PCR; TCRdb keeps in-frame clones, though not all of them. V and J calls and clone size are copied from that table; D and trimming were computed from the DNA. The data hold 200,000 to 250,000 clones, with 80% to 90% observed a single time. This entry comes from a study of blood T cell repertoires in COVID-19. Germline V gene data show CDR1 as MNHEY and CDR2 as SVGEGT. The trim removed 3 bases at V and 6 bases at J, leaving 11 bases unmatched. The CDR3 extends over 16 amino acids.

Sequenced material: peripheral blood. The receptor was isolated from a man between 50 and 59 years old with COVID-19, enrolled during active disease. The chain is built from TRBV6-2 or TRBV6-3 and TRBJ2-7; 10 nucleotides line up with TRBD1. CDR3 in amino acids: CASSYVGTGVVAEQYF. The CDR3 nucleotides read TGTGCCAGCAGTTATGTCGGGACAGGGGTAGTTGCCGAGCAGTACTTC.